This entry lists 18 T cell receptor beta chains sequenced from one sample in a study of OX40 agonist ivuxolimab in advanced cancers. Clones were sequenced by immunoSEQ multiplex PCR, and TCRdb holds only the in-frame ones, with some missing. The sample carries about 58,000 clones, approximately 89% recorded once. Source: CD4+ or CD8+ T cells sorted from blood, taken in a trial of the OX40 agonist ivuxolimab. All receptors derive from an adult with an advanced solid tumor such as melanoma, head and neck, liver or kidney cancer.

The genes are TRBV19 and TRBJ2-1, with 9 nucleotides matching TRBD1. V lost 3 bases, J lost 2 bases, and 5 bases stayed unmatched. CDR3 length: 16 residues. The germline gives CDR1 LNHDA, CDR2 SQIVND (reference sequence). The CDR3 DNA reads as TGTGCCAGTAGTATGGAACAGGGGGCCCCCTACAATGAGCAGTTCTTC. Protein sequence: CASSMEQGAPYNEQFF.

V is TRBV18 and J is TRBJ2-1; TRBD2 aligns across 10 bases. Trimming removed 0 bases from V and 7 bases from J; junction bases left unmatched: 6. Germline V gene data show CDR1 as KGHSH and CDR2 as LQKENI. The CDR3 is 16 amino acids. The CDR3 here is CASSPPELAGSNEQFF. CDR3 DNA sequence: TGTGCCAGCTCACCACCGGAACTAGCGGGAAGTAATGAGCAGTTCTTC.

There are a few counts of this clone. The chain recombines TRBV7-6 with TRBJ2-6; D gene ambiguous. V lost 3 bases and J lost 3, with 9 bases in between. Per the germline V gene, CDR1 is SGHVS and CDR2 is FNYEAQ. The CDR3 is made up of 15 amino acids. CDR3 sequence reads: CASSLMDYGANVLTF. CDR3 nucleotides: TGTGCCAGCAGCTTGATGGATTATGGGGCCAACGTCCTGACTTTC.

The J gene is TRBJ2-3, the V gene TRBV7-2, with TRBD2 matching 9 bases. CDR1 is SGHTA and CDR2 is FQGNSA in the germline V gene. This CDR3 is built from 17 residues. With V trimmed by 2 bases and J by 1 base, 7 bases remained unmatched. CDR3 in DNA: TGTGCCAGCAGCTTATTCTATAGGACTAGCGGCACAGATACGCAGTATTTT. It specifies CASSLFYRTSGTDTQYF.

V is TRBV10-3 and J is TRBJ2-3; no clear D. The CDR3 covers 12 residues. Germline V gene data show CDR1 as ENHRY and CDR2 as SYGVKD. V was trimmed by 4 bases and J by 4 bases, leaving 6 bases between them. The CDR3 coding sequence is TGTGCCATCAGTGTCGAGGCAGATACGCAGTATTTT. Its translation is CAISVEADTQYF.

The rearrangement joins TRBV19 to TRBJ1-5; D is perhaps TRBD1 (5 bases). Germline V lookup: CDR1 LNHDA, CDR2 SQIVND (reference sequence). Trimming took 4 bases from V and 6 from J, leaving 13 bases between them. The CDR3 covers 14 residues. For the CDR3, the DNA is TGTGCCAGTAGTAAGGGTCAGGGAAGTCAGCCCCAGCATTTT. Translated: CASSKGQGSQPQHF.

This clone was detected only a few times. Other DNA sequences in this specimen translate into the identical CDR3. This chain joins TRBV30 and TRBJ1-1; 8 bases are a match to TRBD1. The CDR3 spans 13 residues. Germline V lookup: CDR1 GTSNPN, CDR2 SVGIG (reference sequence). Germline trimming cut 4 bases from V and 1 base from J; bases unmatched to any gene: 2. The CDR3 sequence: CAWNGQGNTEAFF. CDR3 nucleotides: TGTGCCTGGAATGGACAGGGGAACACTGAAGCTTTCTTT. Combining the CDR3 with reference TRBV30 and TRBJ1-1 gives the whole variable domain SQTIHQWPATLVQPVGSPLSLECTVEGTSNPNLYWYRQAAGRGLQLLFYSVGIGQISSEVPQNLSASRPQDRQFILSSKKLLLSDSGFYLCAWNGQGNTEAFFGQGTRLTVV.

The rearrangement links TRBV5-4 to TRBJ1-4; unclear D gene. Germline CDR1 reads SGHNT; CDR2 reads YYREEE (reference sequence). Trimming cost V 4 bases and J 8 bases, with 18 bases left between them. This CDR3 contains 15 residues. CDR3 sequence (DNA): TGTGCCAGCAGCCAAGATCCCGGGGTCACGGAAAAACTGTTTTTT. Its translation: CASSQDPGVTEKLFF.

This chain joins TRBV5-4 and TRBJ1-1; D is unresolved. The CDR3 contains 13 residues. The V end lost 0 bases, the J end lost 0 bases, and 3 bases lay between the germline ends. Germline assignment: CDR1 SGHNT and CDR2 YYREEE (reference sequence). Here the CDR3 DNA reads TGTGCCAGCAGCTTGGTTCTGAACACTGAAGCTTTCTTT. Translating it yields CASSLVLNTEAFF.

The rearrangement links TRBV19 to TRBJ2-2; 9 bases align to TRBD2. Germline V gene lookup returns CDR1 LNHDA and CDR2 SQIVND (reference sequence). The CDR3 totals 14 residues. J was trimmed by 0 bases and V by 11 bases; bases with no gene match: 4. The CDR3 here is CAAGGGANTGELFF. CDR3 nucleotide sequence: TGTGCCGCGGGAGGGGGCGCGAACACCGGGGAGCTGTTTTTT.

This chain's CDR3 is CASSSGQLLWAQHF. As DNA, the CDR3 is TGTGCCAGCAGTTCCGGACAGCTCCTATGGGCCCAGCATTTT. The J gene is TRBJ1-5, the V gene TRBV6-6, with a weak D call TRBD1 (6 bases). Germline CDR1 and CDR2: MNHNY and SVGAGI (reference sequence). V dropped 4 bases and J dropped 11 bases, with 18 bases sitting between them. This CDR3 is built from 14 residues.

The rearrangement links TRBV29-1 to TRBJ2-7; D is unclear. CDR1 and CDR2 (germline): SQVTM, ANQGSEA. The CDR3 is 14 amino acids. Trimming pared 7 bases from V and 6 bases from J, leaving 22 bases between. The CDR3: CSALDSPEASEQYF. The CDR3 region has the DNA TGCAGCGCTCTCGATAGCCCAGAAGCGTCCGAGCAGTACTTC.

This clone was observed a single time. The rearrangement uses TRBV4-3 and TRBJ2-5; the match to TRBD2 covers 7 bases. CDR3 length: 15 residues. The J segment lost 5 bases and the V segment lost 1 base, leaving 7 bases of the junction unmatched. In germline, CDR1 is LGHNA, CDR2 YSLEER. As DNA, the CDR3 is TGCGCCAGCAGCCAAGGCGTCGGGGGGATGGAGACCCAGTACTTC. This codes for CASSQGVGGMETQYF.

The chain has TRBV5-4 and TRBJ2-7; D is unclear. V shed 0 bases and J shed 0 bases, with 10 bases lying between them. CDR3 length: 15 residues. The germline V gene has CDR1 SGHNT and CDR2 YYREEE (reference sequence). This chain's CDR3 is CASSLDLRNSYEQYF. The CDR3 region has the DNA TGTGCCAGCAGCTTGGACTTGCGGAACTCCTACGAGCAGTACTTC.

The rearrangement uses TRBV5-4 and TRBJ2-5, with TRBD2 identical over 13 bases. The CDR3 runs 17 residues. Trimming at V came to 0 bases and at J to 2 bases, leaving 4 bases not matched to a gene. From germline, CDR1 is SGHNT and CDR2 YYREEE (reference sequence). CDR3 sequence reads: CASSLGTSGSGQETQYF. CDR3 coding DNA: TGTGCCAGCAGCTTGGGGACTAGCGGGAGTGGTCAAGAGACCCAGTACTTC.

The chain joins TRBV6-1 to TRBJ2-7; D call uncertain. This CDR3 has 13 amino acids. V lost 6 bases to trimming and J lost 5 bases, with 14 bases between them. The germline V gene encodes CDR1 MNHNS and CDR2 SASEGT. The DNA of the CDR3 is TGTGCCAGCAGGGGGTCGGTAGCCCACGAGCAGTACTTC. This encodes CASRGSVAHEQYF.

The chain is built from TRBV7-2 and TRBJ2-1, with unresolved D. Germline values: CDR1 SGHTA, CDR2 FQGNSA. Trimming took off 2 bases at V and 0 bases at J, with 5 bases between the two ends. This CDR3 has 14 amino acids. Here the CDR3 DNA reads TGTGCCAGCAGCTTATTGGGCTCCTACAATGAGCAGTTCTTC. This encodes CASSLLGSYNEQFF.

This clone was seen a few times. The CDR3 sequence is CASSLAFSTDTQYF. The CDR3 region has the DNA TGTGCCAGCAGCTTAGCGTTTAGCACAGATACGCAGTATTTT. The genes are TRBV7-6 and TRBJ2-3; D unresolved. CDR1 SGHVS and CDR2 FNYEAQ come from the germline V gene. The CDR3 loop spans 14 amino acids. Trimming left V 0 bases short and J 0 bases short, with 4 bases between.